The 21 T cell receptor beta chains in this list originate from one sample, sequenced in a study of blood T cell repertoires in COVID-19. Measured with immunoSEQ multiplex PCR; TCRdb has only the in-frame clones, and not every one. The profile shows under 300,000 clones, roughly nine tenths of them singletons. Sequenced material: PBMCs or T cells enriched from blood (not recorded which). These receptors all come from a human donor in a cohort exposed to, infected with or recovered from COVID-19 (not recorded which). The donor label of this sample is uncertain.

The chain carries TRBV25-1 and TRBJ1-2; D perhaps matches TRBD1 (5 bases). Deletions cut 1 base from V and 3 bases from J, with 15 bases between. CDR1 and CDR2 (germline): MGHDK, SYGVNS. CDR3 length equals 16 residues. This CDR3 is CASSEFGGESDYGYTF. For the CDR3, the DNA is TGTGCCAGCAGTGAATTCGGGGGAGAAAGTGACTATGGCTACACCTTC.

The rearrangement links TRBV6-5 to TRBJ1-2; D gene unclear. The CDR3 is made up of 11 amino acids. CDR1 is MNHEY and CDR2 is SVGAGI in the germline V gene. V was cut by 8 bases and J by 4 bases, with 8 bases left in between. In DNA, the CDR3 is TGTGCCAGCGGGGAGGGCTATGGCTACACCTTC. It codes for CASGEGYGYTF.

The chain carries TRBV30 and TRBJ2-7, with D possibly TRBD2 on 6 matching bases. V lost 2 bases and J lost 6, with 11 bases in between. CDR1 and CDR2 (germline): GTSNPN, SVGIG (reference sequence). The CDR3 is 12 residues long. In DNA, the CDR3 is TGTGCCTGGAGTACCCGGGGGTTCGAGCAGTACTTC. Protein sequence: CAWSTRGFEQYF. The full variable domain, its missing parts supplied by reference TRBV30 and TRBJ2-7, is SQTIHQWPATLVQPVGSPLSLECTVEGTSNPNLYWYRQAAGRGLQLLFYSVGIGQISSEVPQNLSASRPQDRQFILSSKKLLLSDSGFYLCAWSTRGFEQYFGPGTRLTVT.

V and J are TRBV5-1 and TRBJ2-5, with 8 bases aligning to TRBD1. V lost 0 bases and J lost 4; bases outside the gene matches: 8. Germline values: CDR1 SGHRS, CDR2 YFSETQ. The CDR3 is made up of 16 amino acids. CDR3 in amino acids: CASSLAPTGAGETQYF. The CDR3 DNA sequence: TGCGCCAGCAGCTTGGCCCCGACAGGGGCAGGAGAGACCCAGTACTTC.

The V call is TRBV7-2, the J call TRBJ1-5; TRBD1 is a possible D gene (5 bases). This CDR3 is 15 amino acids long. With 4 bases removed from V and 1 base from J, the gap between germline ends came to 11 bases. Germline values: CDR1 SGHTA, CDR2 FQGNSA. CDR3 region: CASSSKGWSNQPQHF. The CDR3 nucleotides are TGTGCCAGCAGCTCAAAGGGGTGGAGCAATCAGCCCCAGCATTTT.

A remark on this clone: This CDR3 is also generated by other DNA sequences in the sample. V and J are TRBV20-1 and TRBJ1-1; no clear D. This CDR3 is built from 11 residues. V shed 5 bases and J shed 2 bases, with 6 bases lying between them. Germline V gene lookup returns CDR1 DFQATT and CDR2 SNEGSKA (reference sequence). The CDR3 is CSARENTEAFF. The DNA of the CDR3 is TGCAGTGCTCGGGAAAACACTGAAGCTTTCTTT.

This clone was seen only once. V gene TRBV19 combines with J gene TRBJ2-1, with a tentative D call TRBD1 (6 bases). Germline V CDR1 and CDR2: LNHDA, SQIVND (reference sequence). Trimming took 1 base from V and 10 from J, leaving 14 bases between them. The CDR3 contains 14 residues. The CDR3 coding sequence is TGTGCCAGTAGTATAGGGTACCAGGGGCGGGAGCAGTTCTTC. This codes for CASSIGYQGREQFF.

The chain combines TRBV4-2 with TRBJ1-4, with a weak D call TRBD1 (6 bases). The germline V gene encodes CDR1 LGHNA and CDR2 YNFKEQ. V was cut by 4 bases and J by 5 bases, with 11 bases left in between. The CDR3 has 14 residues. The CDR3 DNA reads TGTGCCAGCAGCCGAGGACAGTTAAATGAAAAACTGTTTTTT. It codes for CASSRGQLNEKLFF.

CDR3 in DNA: TGTGCCAGCTCTCCGGACAGTCTCACTGAAGCTTTCTTT. As protein: CASSPDSLTEAFF. The gene calls are TRBV18 and TRBJ1-1; tentative D call: TRBD1 (6 bases). The germline V gene encodes CDR1 KGHSH and CDR2 LQKENI. This CDR3 is 13 amino acids long. V lost 6 bases, J lost 4 bases, and 12 bases lay in between.

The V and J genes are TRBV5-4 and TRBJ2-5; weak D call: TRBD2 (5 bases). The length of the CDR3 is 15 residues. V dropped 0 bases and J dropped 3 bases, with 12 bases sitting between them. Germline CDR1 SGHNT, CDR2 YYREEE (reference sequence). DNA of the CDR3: TGTGCCAGCAGCTTGGCCCCCACCGGGGAAGAGACCCAGTACTTC. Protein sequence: CASSLAPTGEETQYF.

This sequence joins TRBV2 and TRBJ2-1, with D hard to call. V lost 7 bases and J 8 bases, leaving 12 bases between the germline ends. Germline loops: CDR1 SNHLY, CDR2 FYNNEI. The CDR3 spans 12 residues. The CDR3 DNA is TGTGCCAGCACCGAAAAGCACGATGAGCAGTTCTTC. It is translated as CASTEKHDEQFF.

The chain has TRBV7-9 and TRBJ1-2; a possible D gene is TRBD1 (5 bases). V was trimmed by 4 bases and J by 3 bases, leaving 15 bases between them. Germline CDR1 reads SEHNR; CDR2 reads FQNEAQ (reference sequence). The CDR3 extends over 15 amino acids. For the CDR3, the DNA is TGTGCCAGCAGCTCACTCCAGGGAAGATACTATGGCTACACCTTC. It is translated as CASSSLQGRYYGYTF.

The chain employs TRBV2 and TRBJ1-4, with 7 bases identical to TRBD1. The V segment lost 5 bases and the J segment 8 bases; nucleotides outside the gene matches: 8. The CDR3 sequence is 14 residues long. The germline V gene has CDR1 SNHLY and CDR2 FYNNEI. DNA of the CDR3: TGTGCCAGCAGTACGCAGGGGGTGAGGGAAAAACTGTTTTTT. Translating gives CASSTQGVREKLFF.

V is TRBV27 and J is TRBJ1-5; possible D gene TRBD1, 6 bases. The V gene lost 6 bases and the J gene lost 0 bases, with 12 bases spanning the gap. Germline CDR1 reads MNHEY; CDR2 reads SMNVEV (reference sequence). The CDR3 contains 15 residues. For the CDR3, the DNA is TGTGCCAGCAGACCTGGACAGATTAGCAATCAGCCCCAGCATTTT. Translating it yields CASRPGQISNQPQHF.

CDR3: CASSPTFAGSLPGQLSGANVLTF. As DNA, the CDR3 is TGTGCCAGCTCTCCCACTTTCGCGGGGTCGCTTCCGGGACAGCTCTCTGGGGCCAACGTCCTGACTTTC. This chain connects TRBV18 to TRBJ2-6, with a tentative D call TRBD1 (7 bases). V was cut by 6 bases and J by 0 bases, with 33 bases left in between. The germline CDR1 and CDR2 sequences are KGHSH and LQKENI. The CDR3 covers 23 residues.

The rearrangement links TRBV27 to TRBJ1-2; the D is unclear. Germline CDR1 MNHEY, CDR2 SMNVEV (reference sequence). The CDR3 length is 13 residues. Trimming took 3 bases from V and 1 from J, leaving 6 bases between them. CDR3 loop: CASSFTGNYGYTF. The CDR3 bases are TGTGCCAGCAGTTTTACCGGTAACTATGGCTACACCTTC.

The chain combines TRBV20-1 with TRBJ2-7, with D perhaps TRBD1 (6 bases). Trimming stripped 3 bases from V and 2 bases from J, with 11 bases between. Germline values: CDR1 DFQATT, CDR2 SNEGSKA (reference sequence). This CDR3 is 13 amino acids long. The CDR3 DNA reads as TGCAGTGCTAGTTCAGGGGCCGCCTACGAGCAGTACTTC. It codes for CSASSGAAYEQYF.

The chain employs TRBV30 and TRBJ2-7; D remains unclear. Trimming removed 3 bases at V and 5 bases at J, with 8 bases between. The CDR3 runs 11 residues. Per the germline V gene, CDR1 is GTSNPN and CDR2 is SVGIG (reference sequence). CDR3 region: CAWRFVHEQYF. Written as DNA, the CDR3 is TGTGCCTGGAGGTTCGTTCACGAGCAGTACTTC.

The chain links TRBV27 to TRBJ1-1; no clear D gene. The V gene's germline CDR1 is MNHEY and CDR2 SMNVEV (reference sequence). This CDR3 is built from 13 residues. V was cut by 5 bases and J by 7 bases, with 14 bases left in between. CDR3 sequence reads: CASSPWLEGEAFF. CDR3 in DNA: TGTGCCAGCAGTCCCTGGCTCGAGGGTGAAGCTTTCTTT.

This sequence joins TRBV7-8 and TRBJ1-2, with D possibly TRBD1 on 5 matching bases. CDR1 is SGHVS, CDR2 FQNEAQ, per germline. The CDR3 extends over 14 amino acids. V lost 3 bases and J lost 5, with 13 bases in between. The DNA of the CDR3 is TGTGCCAGCAGCTTGACAGCCGCCTCTTATGGCTACACCTTC. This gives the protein CASSLTAASYGYTF.

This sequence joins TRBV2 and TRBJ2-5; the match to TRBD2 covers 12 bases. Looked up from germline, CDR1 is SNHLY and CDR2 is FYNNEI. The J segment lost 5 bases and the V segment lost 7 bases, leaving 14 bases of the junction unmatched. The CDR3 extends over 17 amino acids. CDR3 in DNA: TGTGCCAGCAATACCGGACTAGCGGGGACTCCCGTGGAGACCCAGTACTTC. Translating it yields CASNTGLAGTPVETQYF.